This TCR beta chain comes out of a study of graft-versus-host responses after intestinal transplantation. About the research overall: As for transplant type, recipients had multivisceral, liver-intestinal, or isolated intestinal grafts. Uniformly, recipients were administered anti-thymocyte globulin induction with subsequent tacrolimus and steroids for around three years.

V was cut by 4 bases and J by 0 bases, with 10 bases left in between. CDR3 length: 14 residues. Per germline, CDR1 SGHRS and CDR2 YFSETQ. General study points: After transplant, early declines in HvG clones were associated with peak levels of circulating GvH clones. In patients with graft-donor T cell macrochimerism, allograft graft-versus-host to host-versus-graft clonal ratios were high.

Some clones are missing from TCRdb's copy, which holds only in-frame ones; the method was immunoSEQ multiplex PCR. The profile shows approximately 100,000 clones, more than 85% of them singletons. Comments on this clone: Its antigen is as yet unknown.

The V call is TRBV5-1, the J call TRBJ1-2, with D hard to call. This TCR was sampled from a human donor who received an intestinal transplant. The sample was unstimulated CD8+ T cells sorted from spleen or lymph node cells, taken before intestinal transplant. CDR3 coding DNA: TGCGCCAGCAGCAGGACGGAGGCTAACTATGGCTACACCTTC. Translated: CASSRTEANYGYTF.